This T cell receptor (beta chain) was found in a study of shared clonotypes between healthy human individuals (TCRdb year 2020). Regarding the study in general: A few men and a couple of women, aged 18 to 49 years, made up the cohort. For each donor, CD4 naive and CD4 memory were each given three plates, CD8 naive was given two plates, and CD8 memory was given one plate. Blood TCR repertoires of about 5 healthy adults were deeply sequenced to estimate repertoire size and the extent of clonotype sharing between individuals. Libraries were prepared and TCR repertoires were sequenced by different laboratories using diverse techniques, in order to increase sequencing depth and limit assay-specific biases. Per donor, leukapheresis produced somewhere between about 0.9 and 9 billion PBMCs.

CD8 naive samples consisted of CD45RO-negative cells that were positively selected for CCR7, yielding a CD45RA+CCR7+ population without TemRA cells. Healthy HIV-negative adults with no recently reported acute infections or vaccinations were included as donors. Every donor was a Caucasian adult residing in Nashville, Tennessee, USA. Blood was obtained by leukapheresis, after which PBMCs were separated by Ficoll-Histopaque density gradient centrifugation and cryopreserved in liquid nitrogen vapor phase. Purity and quantity of every magnetically sorted T cell population were checked by analytical flow cytometry. From each sorted fraction, genomic DNA was isolated and quantified by UV absorbance on a Nanodrop 2000c. General study outcomes and caveats: Rarefaction of sorted-subset datasets indicated incomplete sequencing despite the large sequencing depth. The genetic and exposure-history diversity represented was limited by the small number of donors. Sampling was limited to blood, and TCR repertoires in tissue likely differ from TCR repertoires in blood. Clonotypes shared by all four sorted-subset donors showed higher generation probabilities than non-shared clonotypes. Naive subsets generally had larger estimated clonotype richness than memory subsets. Based on pairwise subsampling, the degree of clonotype sharing among donors was expected to be affected by sequencing depth. Sharing across several donors was observed for about 5% of naive CD4, 3% to 3.5% of naive CD8, around 2.5% of memory CD4, and approximately 0.41% of memory CD8 clonotypes.

CDR1 and CDR2, looked up from the germline V gene (reference sequence), are MNHEY and SMNVEV. The CDR3 contains 14 residues, cysteine and phenylalanine counted. The only DNA kept is the CDR3, 42 bases in frame from the first base. Ends trimmed: V by 7 bases, J by 6 bases; bases unmatched to a gene: 9. Using the deep immunoSEQ assay, multiplex PCR amplified TCR CDR3 regions from genomic DNA. Genomic DNA extracted from each cell subset was distributed evenly over all wells of several immunoSEQ 96-well plates, and each plate served as one replicate. For sorted subsets, 200 to 250 ng genomic DNA, equal to 30,000 to 35,000 T cell genomes, was loaded into each replicate PCR. Purified libraries were measured with a Qubit 3.0 fluorometer, size-checked on a Bioanalyzer 2100, and measured again with the KAPA Library Quantification kit. Every immunoSEQ 96-well plate was sequenced on a separate single-read 150-cycle Illumina NextSeq 550 flow cell. From the authors' description of their analysis: Because only junctional sequences without quality scores were contained in the immunoSEQ output, filtering matching that applied to full-length reads could not be performed. Sequences were annotated with PyIR, a Python wrapper for IgBLAST v1.9, using IMGT germline references to assign V/J genes and CDR3. Reads were filtered out if the reads had weak V/J assignments (E-value above 1e-6), no CDR3, stop codons, out-of-frame junctions, or ambiguous translated residues. V3J clonotypes were defined as sequences sharing an identical inferred V gene, J gene, and CDR3 amino acid sequence. To compute the percentage overlap between repertoires, the number of shared unique clonotypes was divided by the size of the smaller repertoire. RTK rarefaction, the Chao1 estimator, and Recon v2.1 estimates of unobserved clonotypes were used to assess repertoire richness. Generation probabilities were computed with OLGA for all TCRbeta clonotypes obtained by the gDNA method from four donors. TCRdb limited this immuneACCESS table to in-frame rearrangements with V and J called. A share of clones is missing; checked studies link under half to unresolved V genes, and the rest is unexplained. The DNA was the basis for D and trimming; V, J and clone size are from that table. The sample contains about 680,000 clones, 90% to 95% of them found a single time. Jointly, the top ten make up more than 20% of the sample.

Of note for this clone: Its binding antigen is unknown. No much larger clone is present one base from it, and per-base qualities are unavailable.

This TCR came from a young man in good health. The V and J segments used are TRBV27 and TRBJ1-5, with TRBD1 identical over 7 junction bases. The sequencing sample was made of naive CD8+ T cells sorted from blood. The cell subset or site label corresponds to: CD45RA+CCR7+. The CDR3 is CASKEGATGQPQHF. The DNA sequence is as follows: TGTGCCAGCAAAGAGGGGGCGACAGGTCAGCCCCAGCATTTT.